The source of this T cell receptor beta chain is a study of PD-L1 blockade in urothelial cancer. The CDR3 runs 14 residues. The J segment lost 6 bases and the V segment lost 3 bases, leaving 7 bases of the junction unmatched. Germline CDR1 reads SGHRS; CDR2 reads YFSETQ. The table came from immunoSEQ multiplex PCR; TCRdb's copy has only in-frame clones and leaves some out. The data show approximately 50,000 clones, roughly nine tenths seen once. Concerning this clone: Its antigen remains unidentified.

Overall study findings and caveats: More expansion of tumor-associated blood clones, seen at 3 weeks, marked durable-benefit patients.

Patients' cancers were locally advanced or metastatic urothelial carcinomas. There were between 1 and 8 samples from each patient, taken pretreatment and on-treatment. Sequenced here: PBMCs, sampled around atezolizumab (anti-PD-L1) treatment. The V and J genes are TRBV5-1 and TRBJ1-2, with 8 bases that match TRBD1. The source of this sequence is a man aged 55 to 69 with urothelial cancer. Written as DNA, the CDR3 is TGCGCCAGCAGCTCGGACAGGGTTATGGATGGCTACACCTTC. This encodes CASSSDRVMDGYTF.